A selection of T cell receptor beta chains follows, all from one sample in a study of CD4 T cells in relation to SARS-CoV-2 and coronaviruses. Sequenced by immunoSEQ multiplex PCR; TCRdb stores in-frame clones only, minus some. The sample carries approximately 50,000 clones, roughly nine tenths recorded once. The source material was naive CD4+ T cells from PBMCs. These receptor sequences come from an adult with COVID-19. The CDR3 runs from the conserved cysteine through the conserved F or W. Fields, in order: J gene, D gene, V gene, CDR3 protein, CDR3 DNA. A D gene is named only where the DNA matches it firmly.

TRBJ1-5,NA,TRBV11-2,CASSGPYMGPQHF,TGTGCCAGCAGCGGGCCGTACATGGGGCCCCAGCATTTT
TRBJ2-1,TRBD2,TRBV30,CAWSWGGSYNEQFF,TGTGCCTGGAGTTGGGGGGGATCCTACAATGAGCAGTTCTTC
TRBJ1-2,NA,TRBV4-2,CASSQDLASTNYGYTF,TGTGCCAGCAGCCAAGATCTTGCAAGTACTAACTATGGCTACACCTTC
TRBJ2-1,TRBD2,TRBV5-1,CASSLAPSGRNEQFF,TGCGCCAGCAGCTTGGCGCCTAGCGGGAGAAATGAGCAGTTCTTC
TRBJ2-5,TRBD2,TRBV3-1/TRBV3-2,CASSQTGGWETQYF,TGTGCCAGCAGCCAAACGGGAGGGTGGGAGACCCAGTACTTC
TRBJ2-1,TRBD2,TRBV6-5,CASSYLAGGPYNEQFF,TGTGCCAGCAGTTACCTTGCGGGAGGACCCTACAATGAGCAGTTCTTC
TRBJ2-5,TRBD2,TRBV28,CASRPKLAGVGETQYF,TGTGCCAGCAGGCCCAAACTAGCGGGAGTGGGGGAGACCCAGTACTTC
TRBJ2-2,NA,TRBV28,CASNGGVGELFF,TGTGCCAGCAACGGCGGTGTCGGGGAGCTGTTTTTT
TRBJ1-4,TRBD1,TRBV27,CASSSPRGTNEKLFF,TGTGCCAGCAGTTCCCCCAGGGGGACTAATGAAAAACTGTTTTTT
TRBJ2-5,NA,TRBV7-9,CASSQLAAQETQYF,TGTGCCAGCAGCCAGTTAGCGGCTCAAGAGACCCAGTACTTC
TRBJ1-4,NA,TRBV4-1,CASSRYLRGFEGEKLFF,TGCGCCAGCAGCCGTTATCTTCGGGGCTTTGAAGGCGAAAAACTGTTTTTT
TRBJ2-7,NA,TRBV25-1,CASSDSLVLEQYF,TGTGCCAGCAGTGATTCACTAGTTCTCGAGCAGTACTTC
TRBJ2-7,NA,TRBV9,CASSSPRTISYEQYF,TGTGCCAGCAGCTCCCCCCGGACTATCTCCTACGAGCAGTACTTC
TRBJ2-1,TRBD2,TRBV5-4,CASSWGYRGEGYNEQFF,TGTGCCAGCAGCTGGGGGTATCGGGGGGAGGGCTACAATGAGCAGTTCTTC
TRBJ2-5,NA,TRBV24-1,CATSDLSSGQETQYF,TGTGCCACCAGTGATTTGTCGAGCGGGCAAGAGACCCAGTACTTC
TRBJ1-5,NA,TRBV30,CAWDPSTGPGQPQHF,TGTGCCTGGGATCCTAGTACGGGACCAGGGCAGCCCCAGCATTTT
TRBJ2-1,TRBD2,TRBV4-3,CASSLASGWDNEQFF,TGCGCCAGCAGCCTTGCTAGCGGGTGGGACAATGAGCAGTTCTTC
TRBJ2-1,NA,TRBV4-2,CASSPSGAGPYNEQFF,TGTGCCAGCAGCCCTTCCGGGGCGGGACCATACAATGAGCAGTTCTTC
TRBJ1-5,TRBD1,TRBV6-6,CASSPRQGLSNQPQHF,TGTGCCAGCAGTCCAAGACAGGGCCTTAGCAATCAGCCCCAGCATTTT
TRBJ2-1,TRBD2,TRBV4-2,CASSQEIRGTSQFF,TGTGCCAGCAGCCAAGAGATCCGGGGGACTAGTCAGTTCTTC
TRBJ2-7,NA,TRBV5-1,CASSLALDAGTSYEQYF,TGCGCCAGCAGCTTGGCCCTGGATGCAGGTACTTCCTACGAGCAGTACTTC
TRBJ2-1,NA,TRBV7-3,CASSLNSWGDEQFF,TGTGCCAGCAGCCTGAACAGTTGGGGTGATGAGCAGTTCTTC
TRBJ2-2,TRBD1,TRBV7-9,CASRDRANTGELFF,TGTGCCAGCAGGGACAGGGCTAACACCGGGGAGCTGTTTTTT